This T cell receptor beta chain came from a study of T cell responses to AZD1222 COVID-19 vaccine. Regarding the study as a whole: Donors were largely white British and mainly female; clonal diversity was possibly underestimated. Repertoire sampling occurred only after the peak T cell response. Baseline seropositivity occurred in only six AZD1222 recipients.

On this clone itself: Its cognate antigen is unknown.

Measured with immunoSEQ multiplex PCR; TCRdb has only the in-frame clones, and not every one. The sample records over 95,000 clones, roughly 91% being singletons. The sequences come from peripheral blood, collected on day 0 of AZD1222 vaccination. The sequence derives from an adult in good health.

The CDR3 loop is CASSQSNFRDSYNEQFF. The CDR3 DNA follows: TGCGCCAGCAGTCAATCTAACTTCCGGGACAGTTACAATGAGCAGTTCTTC. V usage is TRBV23-1 and J usage is TRBJ2-1; 7 nucleotides agree with TRBD1. TRBV23-1 is reported as an ORF; its role is uncertain. J was trimmed by 4 bases and V by 0 bases; bases with no gene match: 9. This CDR3 is built from 17 residues.